This is a list of T cell receptor beta chains from one sample in a study of CD8 T cells in Susac syndrome. A single record per CDR3 protein comes from TCRdb applying MiXCR to the immunoSEQ multiplex PCR reads. The sample contains about 130,000 distinct CDR3 sequences, over 85% of which appear only once. The sequenced sample consisted of CD8+ T cells from PBMCs. The receptors originated from a human donor with multiple sclerosis. The CDR3 runs from the conserved cysteine through the conserved F or W. Each record gives: J gene, D gene, V gene, clone size, CDR3 DNA, CDR3 protein. A D gene is named only where the DNA matches it firmly. Where a row states a size, it is once, few, many or the class of an expanded clone; other rows omit it.

j_gene: TRBJ2-3; d_gene: NA; v_gene: TRBV7-9; abundance: few; CDR3nt: TGTGCCAGCAGCCAGATCGATGCGGGCAGAACAGATACGCAGTATTTT; CDR3aa: CASSQIDAGRTDTQYF
j_gene: TRBJ1-1; d_gene: NA; v_gene: TRBV2; abundance: NA; CDR3nt: TGTGCCAGCAGTGCGACAATGAACACTGAAGCTTTCTTT; CDR3aa: CASSATMNTEAFF
j_gene: TRBJ2-5; d_gene: TRBD1; v_gene: TRBV13; abundance: NA; CDR3nt: TGTGCCAGCAGCCGGGCCGGGACAGGGGGTTCCCAAGAGACCCAGTACTTC; CDR3aa: CASSRAGTGGSQETQYF
j_gene: TRBJ2-2; d_gene: TRBD1; v_gene: TRBV24-1; abundance: once; CDR3nt: TGTGCCACCAGTGATTTCAGGGGGCCCGGGGAGCTGTTTTTT; CDR3aa: CATSDFRGPGELFF
j_gene: TRBJ2-7; d_gene: NA; v_gene: TRBV5-6; abundance: NA; CDR3nt: TGTGCCAGCAGCTTGGGGCCGGGTCCCAGATCCTACGAGCAGTACTTC; CDR3aa: CASSLGPGPRSYEQYF
j_gene: TRBJ2-2; d_gene: NA; v_gene: TRBV14; abundance: NA; CDR3nt: TGTGTCTCCAGCGAGAACACCGGGGAGCTGTTTTTT; CDR3aa: CVSSENTGELFF
j_gene: TRBJ1-4; d_gene: NA; v_gene: TRBV13; abundance: NA; CDR3nt: TGTGCCAGCAGCTACGGATCAACTAATGAAAAACTGTTTTTT; CDR3aa: CASSYGSTNEKLFF
j_gene: TRBJ1-6; d_gene: NA; v_gene: TRBV5-1; abundance: NA; CDR3nt: TGCGCCAGCAAACCCGACAGCTACAATTCACCCCTCCACTTT; CDR3aa: CASKPDSYNSPLHF
j_gene: TRBJ2-5; d_gene: NA; v_gene: TRBV12-3/TRBV12-4; abundance: NA; CDR3nt: TGTGCCAGCAGTACCGACCAAGAGACCCAGTACTTC; CDR3aa: CASSTDQETQYF
j_gene: TRBJ1-5; d_gene: TRBD1; v_gene: TRBV12-5; abundance: NA; CDR3nt: TGTGCTAGTGGTGACGACAGGGGAGGAGGTCAGCCCCAGCATTTT; CDR3aa: CASGDDRGGGQPQHF
j_gene: TRBJ2-1; d_gene: TRBD2; v_gene: TRBV11-2; abundance: NA; CDR3nt: TGTGCCAGCAGCTCGCGGACTAGCGGGAGGTTCGCCTACAATGAGCAGTTCTTC; CDR3aa: CASSSRTSGRFAYNEQFF
j_gene: TRBJ1-5; d_gene: NA; v_gene: TRBV20-1; abundance: once; CDR3nt: TGCAGTGCTAGTGTGGGCCGAGGAAATCAGCCCCAGCATTTT; CDR3aa: CSASVGRGNQPQHF
j_gene: TRBJ2-1; d_gene: TRBD1; v_gene: TRBV4-1; abundance: NA; CDR3nt: TGCGCCAGCAGCCAGGGAACAGGGGGCTCCTACAATGAGCAGTTCTTC; CDR3aa: CASSQGTGGSYNEQFF